This T cell receptor (beta chain) is from a study of T cell responses to AZD1222 COVID-19 vaccine. Trimming removed 7 bases from V and 2 bases from J, with 12 bases in between. The germline CDR1 and CDR2 sequences are MNHEY and SMNVEV (reference sequence). The CDR3 has 13 amino acids. Libraries were prepared by immunoSEQ multiplex PCR; TCRdb keeps only in-frame clonotypes and omits some of them. The table includes some 170,000 clones, more than 90% detected once. Findings and caveats of the study: Unmutated regions of variants are reportedly targeted by nearly half of spike-specific TCRs. The donor cohort was predominantly white British with a female majority, and clonal diversity may have been underestimated.

Concerning this clone itself: Its antigen is still unknown.

V and J are TRBV27 and TRBJ2-7; possible D gene TRBD2, 6 bases. This clonotype was obtained from an adult in good health. The material sequenced was peripheral blood, taken on day 0 of AZD1222 vaccination. The CDR3 spells CASTRLVPYEQYF. The DNA for the CDR3 is TGTGCCAGCACCCGACTAGTGCCCTACGAGCAGTACTTC.